This T cell receptor beta chain was sequenced for a study of blood T cell repertoires in COVID-19. Deletions cut 2 bases from V and 1 base from J, with 6 bases between. The CDR3 runs to 13 residues. Germline CDR1 and CDR2: SGDLS and YYNGEE. Profiling relied on immunoSEQ multiplex PCR, and the TCRdb table lists in-frame clones only, not all of them. This table has about 55,000 clones, 87% appearing once. About this clone itself: Distinct nucleotide sequences in the sample also encode this CDR3.

This clonotype was sampled from a man in his forties with COVID-19, enrolled during active disease. Material for sequencing was peripheral blood. The chain combines TRBV9 with TRBJ1-1; a weak D match, TRBD1 (6 bases). The CDR3 nucleotides read TGTGCCAGCAGCGTGACAGGGAACACTGAAGCTTTCTTT. The encoded protein is CASSVTGNTEAFF.